This T cell receptor (beta chain) was sequenced during a study of human T cells and chemical hapten exposure. Regarding time point: patch test 2, 6 weeks after DPC sensitization. The treatment here: therapeutic diphenylcyclopropenone sensitization with weekly scalp DPC. TCRdb reprocessed the RACE reads with MiXCR, giving one entry per CDR3 protein. The sample consists of 360,000 or so distinct CDR3 sequences, about 6% of them appearing once. Unmatched junction bases numbered 8, after V lost 4 bases and J lost 6 bases. There are 14 residues in the CDR3. The germline V gene encodes CDR1 LGHDT and CDR2 YNNKEL (reference sequence).

The material was whole blood, obtained in connection with sensitization to the hapten diphenylcyclopropenone (DPC). The chain joins TRBV3-1 to TRBJ1-1; TRBD1 aligns across 7 bases. The TCR was taken from a woman younger than 35 with alopecia areata. Some clones in this sample may be carry-over from other donors' samples. CDR3 in DNA: TGTGCCAGCAGCCTCGACAGGGATTTCGCTGAAGCTTTCTTT. As protein: CASSLDRDFAEAFF.